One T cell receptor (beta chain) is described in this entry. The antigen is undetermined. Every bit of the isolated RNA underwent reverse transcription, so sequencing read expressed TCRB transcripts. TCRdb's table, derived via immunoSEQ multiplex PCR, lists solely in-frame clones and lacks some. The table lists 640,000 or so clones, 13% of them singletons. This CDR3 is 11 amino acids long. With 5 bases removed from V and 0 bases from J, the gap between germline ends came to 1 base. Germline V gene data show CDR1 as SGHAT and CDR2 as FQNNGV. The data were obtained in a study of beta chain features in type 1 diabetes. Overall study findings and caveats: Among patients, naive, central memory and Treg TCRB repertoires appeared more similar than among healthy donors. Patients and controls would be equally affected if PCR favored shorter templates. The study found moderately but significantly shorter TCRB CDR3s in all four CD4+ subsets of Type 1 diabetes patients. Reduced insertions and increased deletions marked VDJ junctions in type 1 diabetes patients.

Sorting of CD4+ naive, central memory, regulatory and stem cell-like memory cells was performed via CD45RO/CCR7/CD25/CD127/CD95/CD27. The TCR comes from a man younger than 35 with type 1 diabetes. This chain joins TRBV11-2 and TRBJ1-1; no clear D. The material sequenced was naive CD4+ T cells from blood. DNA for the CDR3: TGTGCCAGCAGCGTGAACACTGAAGCTTTCTTT. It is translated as CASSVNTEAFF.